The entry below describes one T cell receptor (beta chain). Its antigen is currently unknown. The sample belongs to a study of cytomegalovirus exposure and HLA in healthy donors. Study results and caveats: In an earlier analysis, most TCR beta V segments were productive about 87% or about 30% of the time. From TCR beta sequences, most subjects' HLA-A and HLA-B alleles were reportedly predicted accurately. The authors later linked a missense DCLRE1C variant to TCR beta V- and J-gene trimming.

V gave up 1 base and J gave up 2 bases; unmatched junction bases: 2. The CDR3 runs to 16 residues. Germline CDR1 is MGHRA and CDR2 is YSYEKL. Primers included in the PCR were 60 Vbeta and 13 Jbeta primers. Libraries were prepared by immunoSEQ multiplex PCR; TCRdb keeps only in-frame clonotypes and omits some of them. Here the sample spans some 120,000 clones, around three quarters being singletons. The chain recombines TRBV4-1 with TRBJ2-5; TRBD2 matches 12 bases. Sequences were obtained from PBMCs. The TCR sequence derives from a man in his forties or fifties in good health and CMV-seronegative. CDR3 in DNA: TGCGCCAGCAGCCAAGCCCTAGCGGGGGGGCAAGAGACCCAGTACTTC. Its translation is CASSQALAGGQETQYF.